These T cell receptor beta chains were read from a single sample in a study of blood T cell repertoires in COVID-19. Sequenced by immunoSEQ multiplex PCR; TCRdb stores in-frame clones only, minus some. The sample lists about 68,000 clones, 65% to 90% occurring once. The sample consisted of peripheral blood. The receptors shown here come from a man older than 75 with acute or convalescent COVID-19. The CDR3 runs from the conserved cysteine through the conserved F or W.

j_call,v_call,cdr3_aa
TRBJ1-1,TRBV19,CASSIRQGVGGTEAFF
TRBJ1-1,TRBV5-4,CASSRQGDTEAFF
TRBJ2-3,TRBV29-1,CSVIPSGGGDTQYF
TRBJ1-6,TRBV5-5,CASSRQGADSPLHF
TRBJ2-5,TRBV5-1,CASSQQETQYF
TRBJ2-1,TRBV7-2,CASSQGLAGGRNNEQFF
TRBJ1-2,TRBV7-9,CASSLAYGQANYGYTF
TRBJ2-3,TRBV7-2,CASSAEPGLAGRGTDTQYF
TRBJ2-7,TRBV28,CASSPTVYEQYF
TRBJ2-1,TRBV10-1,CASSEYSSGRNEQFF
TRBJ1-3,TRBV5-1,CASSLDQQGSGNTIYF
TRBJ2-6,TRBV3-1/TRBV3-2,CASSQGSSGANVLTF
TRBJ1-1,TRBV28,CASTSRRNTEAFF
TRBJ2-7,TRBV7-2,CASSRGDSYEQYF
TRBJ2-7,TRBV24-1,CATSPGISNSYEQYF
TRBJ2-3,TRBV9,CASSVVPRGSGTDTQYF
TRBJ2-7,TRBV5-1,CASSFFPGLVYEQYF
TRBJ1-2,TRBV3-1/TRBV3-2,CASSQGGQMRTF
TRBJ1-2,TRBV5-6,CASSLGQSGYGYTF
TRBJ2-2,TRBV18,CASSQGEGLTGELFF
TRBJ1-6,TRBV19,CASSRQNSPLHF
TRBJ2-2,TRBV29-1,CSGEGQITGELFF
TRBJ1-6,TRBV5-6,CASSPYKEGDSPLHF
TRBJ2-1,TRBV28,CASSPPGSSYNEQFF